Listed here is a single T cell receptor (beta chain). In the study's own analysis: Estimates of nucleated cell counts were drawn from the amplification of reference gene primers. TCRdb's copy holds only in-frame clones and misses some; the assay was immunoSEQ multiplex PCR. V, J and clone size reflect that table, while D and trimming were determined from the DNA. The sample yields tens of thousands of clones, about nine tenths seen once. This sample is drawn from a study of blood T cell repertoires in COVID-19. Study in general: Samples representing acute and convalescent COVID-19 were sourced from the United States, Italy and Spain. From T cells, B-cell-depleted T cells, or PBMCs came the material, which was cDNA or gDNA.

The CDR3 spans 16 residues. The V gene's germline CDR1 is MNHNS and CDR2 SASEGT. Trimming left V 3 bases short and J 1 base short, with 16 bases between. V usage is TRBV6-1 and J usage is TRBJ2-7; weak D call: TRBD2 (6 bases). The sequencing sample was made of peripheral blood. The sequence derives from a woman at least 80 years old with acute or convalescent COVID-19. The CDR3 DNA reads TGTGCCAGCAGTGACCCCATAGGGCGGGGTTCCTACGAGCAGTACTTC. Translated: CASSDPIGRGSYEQYF.